This note documents a single T cell receptor (beta chain) sequence. This sample was included in a study of cytomegalovirus exposure and HLA in healthy donors. The PCR had 60 Vbeta and 13 Jbeta primers. Method: immunoSEQ multiplex PCR; TCRdb's copy keeps in-frame clones and lacks some. The top ten hold 2.5% to 3% of the sample, which has over 150,000 clones, approximately 74% seen once. The V gene lost 5 bases and the J gene lost 0 bases, with 14 bases spanning the gap. Germline V gene sequence: CDR1 MNHEY, CDR2 SVGAGI. The CDR3 sequence is 15 residues long. The V gene is TRBV6-5, the J gene TRBJ2-7, with D tentatively TRBD2 (6 bases). This clonotype was obtained from a young man in good health and CMV-seronegative. Sample: PBMCs. The CDR3 coding sequence is TGTGCCAGCAGTCGGGACTTCCGAAGCTCCTACGAGCAGTACTTC. As protein: CASSRDFRSSYEQYF.